What follows is one T cell receptor beta chain and its context. No antigen is known for it. Germline CDR1 and CDR2: SGDLS and YYNGEE. The J segment lost 4 bases and the V segment lost 3 bases, leaving 8 bases of the junction unmatched. This CDR3 is 15 amino acids long. The data derive from a study of T cells after posttransplantation cyclophosphamide. Points from the study as a whole: Recipient CMV seropositivity and CMV reactivation strongly tracked TRB clonality. Skin or GI-infiltrating T cells shared few TRB sequences with blood.

Here immunoSEQ multiplex PCR was the method, and the copy in TCRdb shows in-frame clones only, minus some. The repertoire includes roughly 2,700 clones, more than 65% of them detected once, and roughly 20% sits in the top ten. The sequenced sample consisted of PBMCs. This clonotype was sampled from a man younger than 40 with a blood cancer, CMV-positive, and with a related stem cell donor. The V gene is TRBV9, the J gene TRBJ2-7; 9 nucleotides align to TRBD2. The CDR3 loop reads CASSAAGGPGYEQYF. The CDR3 DNA is TGTGCCAGCAGCGCTGCGGGAGGGCCTGGTTACGAGCAGTACTTC.